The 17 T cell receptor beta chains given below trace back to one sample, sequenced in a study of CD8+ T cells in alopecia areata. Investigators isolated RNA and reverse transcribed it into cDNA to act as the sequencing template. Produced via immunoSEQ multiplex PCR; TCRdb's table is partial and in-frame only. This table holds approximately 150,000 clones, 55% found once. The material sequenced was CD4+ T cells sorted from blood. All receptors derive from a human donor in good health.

CDR3 sequence: CASRGTSGYTDTQYF. The CDR3 DNA reads TGTGCCAGCAGAGGAACTAGCGGTTACACAGATACGCAGTATTTT. V gene TRBV6-1 combines with J gene TRBJ2-3, with TRBD2 matching 8 bases. Per the germline V gene, CDR1 is MNHNS and CDR2 is SASEGT. The trim removed 6 bases at V and 2 bases at J, leaving 7 bases unmatched. This CDR3 has 15 residues.

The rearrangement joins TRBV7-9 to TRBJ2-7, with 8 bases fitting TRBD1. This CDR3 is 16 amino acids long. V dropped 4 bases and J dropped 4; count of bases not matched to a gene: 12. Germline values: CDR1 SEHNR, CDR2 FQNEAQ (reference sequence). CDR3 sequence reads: CASSSDRGSPGYEQYF. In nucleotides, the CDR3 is TGTGCCAGCAGCTCCGACAGGGGTTCCCCTGGATACGAGCAGTACTTC.

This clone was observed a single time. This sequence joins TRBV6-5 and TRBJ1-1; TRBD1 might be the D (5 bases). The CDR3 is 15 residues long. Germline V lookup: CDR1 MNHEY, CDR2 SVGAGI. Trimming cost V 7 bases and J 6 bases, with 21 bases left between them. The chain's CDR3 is CASINGLHGAAEAFF. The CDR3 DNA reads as TGTGCCAGCATTAACGGGCTCCACGGGGCAGCTGAAGCTTTCTTT.

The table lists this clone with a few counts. The CDR3: CASSFDRNTEAFF. The CDR3 nucleotides read TGTGCCAGCAGTTTCGACAGGAACACTGAAGCTTTCTTT. V usage is TRBV27 and J usage is TRBJ1-1; TRBD1 is a possible D gene (5 bases). The CDR3 contains 13 residues. V lost 3 bases, J lost 1 base, and 6 bases lay in between. Germline-derived CDR1 and CDR2 are MNHEY and SMNVEV (reference sequence).

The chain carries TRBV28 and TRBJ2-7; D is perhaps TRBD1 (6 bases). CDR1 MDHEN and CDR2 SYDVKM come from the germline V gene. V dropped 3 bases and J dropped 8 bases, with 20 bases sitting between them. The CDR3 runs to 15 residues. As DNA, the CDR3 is TGTGCCAGCAGTTTGGGGGCTATGCAGGGTGGCAAGCAGTACTTC. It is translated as CASSLGAMQGGKQYF.

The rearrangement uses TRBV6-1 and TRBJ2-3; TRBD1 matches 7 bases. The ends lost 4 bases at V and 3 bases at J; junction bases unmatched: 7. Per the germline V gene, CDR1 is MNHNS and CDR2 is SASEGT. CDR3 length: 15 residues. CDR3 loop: CASSAQGTGTDTQYF. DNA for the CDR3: TGTGCCAGCAGTGCACAGGGGACGGGAACAGATACGCAGTATTTT.

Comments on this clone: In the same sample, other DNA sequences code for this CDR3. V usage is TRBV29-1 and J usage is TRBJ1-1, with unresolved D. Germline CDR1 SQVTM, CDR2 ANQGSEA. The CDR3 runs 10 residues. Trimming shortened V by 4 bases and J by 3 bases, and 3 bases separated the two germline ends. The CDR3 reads CSVGDTEAFF. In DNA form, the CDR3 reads TGCAGCGTTGGCGACACTGAAGCTTTCTTT.

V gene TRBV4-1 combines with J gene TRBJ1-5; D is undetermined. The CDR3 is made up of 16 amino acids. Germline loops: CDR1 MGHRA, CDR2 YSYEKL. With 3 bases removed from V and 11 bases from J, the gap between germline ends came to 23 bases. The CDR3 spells CASSHPAKDGATTQHF. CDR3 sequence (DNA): TGCGCCAGCAGCCACCCGGCGAAGGACGGAGCAACCACCCAGCATTTT.

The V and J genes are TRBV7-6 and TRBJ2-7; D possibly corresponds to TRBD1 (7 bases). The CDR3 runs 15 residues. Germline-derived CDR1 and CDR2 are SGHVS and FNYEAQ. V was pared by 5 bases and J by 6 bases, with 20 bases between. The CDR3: CASSRGQGGIGEQYF. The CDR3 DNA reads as TGTGCCAGCAGCCGTGGGCAGGGGGGAATCGGCGAGCAGTACTTC.

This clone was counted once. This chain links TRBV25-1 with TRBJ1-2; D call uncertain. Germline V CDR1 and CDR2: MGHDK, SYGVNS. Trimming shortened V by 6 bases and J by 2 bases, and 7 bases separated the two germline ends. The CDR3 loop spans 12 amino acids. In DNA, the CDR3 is TGTGCCAGCAGAGACTCAAACTATGGCTACACCTTC. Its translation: CASRDSNYGYTF.

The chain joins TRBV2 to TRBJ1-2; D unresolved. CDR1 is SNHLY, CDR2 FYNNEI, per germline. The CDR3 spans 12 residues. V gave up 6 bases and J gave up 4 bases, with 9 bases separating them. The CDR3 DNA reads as TGTGCCAGCAGATCAGGCACCTATGGCTACACCTTC. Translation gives CASRSGTYGYTF. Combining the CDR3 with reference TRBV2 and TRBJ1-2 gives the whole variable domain EPEVTQTPSHQVTQMGQEVILRCVPISNHLYFYWYRQILGQKVEFLVSFYNNEISEKSEIFDDQFSVERPDGSNFTLKIRSTKLEDSAMYFCASRSGTYGYTFGSGTRLTVV.

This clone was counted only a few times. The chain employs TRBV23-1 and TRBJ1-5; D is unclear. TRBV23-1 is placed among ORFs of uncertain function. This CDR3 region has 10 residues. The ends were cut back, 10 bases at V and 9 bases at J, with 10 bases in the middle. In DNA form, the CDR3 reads TGCGCCACCCCCATATGGCCCCAGCATTTT. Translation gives CATPIWPQHF.

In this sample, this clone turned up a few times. As DNA, the CDR3 is TGTGCCAGTAGTCTGGCGGGAGAGACCCAGTACTTC. It translates to CASSLAGETQYF. The chain couples TRBV19 to TRBJ2-5, with a tentative D call TRBD2 (5 bases). V lost 5 bases to trimming and J lost 4 bases, with 8 bases between them. Germline V gene lookup returns CDR1 LNHDA and CDR2 SQIVND (reference sequence). The length of the CDR3 is 12 residues.

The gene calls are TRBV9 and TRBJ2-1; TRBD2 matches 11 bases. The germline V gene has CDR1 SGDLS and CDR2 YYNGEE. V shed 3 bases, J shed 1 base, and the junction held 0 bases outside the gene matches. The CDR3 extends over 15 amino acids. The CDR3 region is CASSGLAGSYNEQFF. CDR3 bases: TGTGCCAGCAGCGGACTAGCGGGATCCTACAATGAGCAGTTCTTC.

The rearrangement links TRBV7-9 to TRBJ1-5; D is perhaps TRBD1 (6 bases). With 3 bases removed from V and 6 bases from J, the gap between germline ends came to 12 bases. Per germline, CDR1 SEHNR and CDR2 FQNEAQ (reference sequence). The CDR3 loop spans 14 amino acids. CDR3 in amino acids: CASSFGGASQPQHF. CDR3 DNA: TGTGCCAGCAGCTTCGGGGGGGCCAGTCAGCCCCAGCATTTT.

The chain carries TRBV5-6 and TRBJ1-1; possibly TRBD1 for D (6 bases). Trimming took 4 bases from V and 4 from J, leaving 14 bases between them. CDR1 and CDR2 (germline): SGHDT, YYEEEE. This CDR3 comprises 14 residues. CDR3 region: CASSLGGAFTEAFF. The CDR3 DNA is TGTGCCAGCAGCCTCGGGGGGGCCTTCACTGAAGCTTTCTTT. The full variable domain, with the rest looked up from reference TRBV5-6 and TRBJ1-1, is DAGVTQSPTHLIKTRGQQVTLRCSPKSGHDTVSWYQQALGQGPQFIFQYYEEEERQRGNFPDRFSGHQFPNYSSELNVNALLLGDSALYLCASSLGGAFTEAFFGQGTRLTVV.

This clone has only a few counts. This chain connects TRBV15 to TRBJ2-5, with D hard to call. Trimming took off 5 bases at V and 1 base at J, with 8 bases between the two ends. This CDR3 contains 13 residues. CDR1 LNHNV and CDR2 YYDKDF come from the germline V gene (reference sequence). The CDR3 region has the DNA TGTGCCACCAGCCCTCACACCCAAGAGACCCAGTACTTC. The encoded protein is CATSPHTQETQYF. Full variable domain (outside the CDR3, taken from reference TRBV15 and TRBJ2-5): DAMVIQNPRYQVTQFGKPVTLSCSQTLNHNVMYWYQQKSSQAPKLLFHYYDKDFNNEADTPDNFQSRRPNTSFCFLDIRSPGLGDTAMYLCATSPHTQETQYFGPGTRLLVL.